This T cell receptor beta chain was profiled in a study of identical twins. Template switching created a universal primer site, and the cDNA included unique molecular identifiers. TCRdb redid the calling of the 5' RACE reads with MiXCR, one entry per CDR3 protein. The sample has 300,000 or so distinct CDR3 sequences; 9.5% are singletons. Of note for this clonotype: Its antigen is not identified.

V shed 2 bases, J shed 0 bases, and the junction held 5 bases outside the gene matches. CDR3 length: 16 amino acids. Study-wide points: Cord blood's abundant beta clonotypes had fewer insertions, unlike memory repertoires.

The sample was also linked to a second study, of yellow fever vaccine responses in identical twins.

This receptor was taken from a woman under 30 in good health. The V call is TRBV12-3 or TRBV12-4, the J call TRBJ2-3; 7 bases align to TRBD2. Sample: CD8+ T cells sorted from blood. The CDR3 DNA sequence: TGTGCCAGCAGTTTACGGCTAGCGGAAAGCACAGATACGCAGTATTTT. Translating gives CASSLRLAESTDTQYF.